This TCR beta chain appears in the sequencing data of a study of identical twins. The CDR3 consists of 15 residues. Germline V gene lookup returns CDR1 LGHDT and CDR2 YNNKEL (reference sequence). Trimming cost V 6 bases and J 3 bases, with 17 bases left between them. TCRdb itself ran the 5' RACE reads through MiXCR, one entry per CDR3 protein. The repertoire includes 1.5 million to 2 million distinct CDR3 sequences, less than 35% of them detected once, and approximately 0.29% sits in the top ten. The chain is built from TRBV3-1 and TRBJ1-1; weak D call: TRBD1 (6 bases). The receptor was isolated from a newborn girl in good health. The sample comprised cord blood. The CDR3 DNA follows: TGTGCCAGCAGTCTAAAGGGGGGTATGGACACTGAAGCTTTCTTT. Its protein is CASSLKGGMDTEAFF.